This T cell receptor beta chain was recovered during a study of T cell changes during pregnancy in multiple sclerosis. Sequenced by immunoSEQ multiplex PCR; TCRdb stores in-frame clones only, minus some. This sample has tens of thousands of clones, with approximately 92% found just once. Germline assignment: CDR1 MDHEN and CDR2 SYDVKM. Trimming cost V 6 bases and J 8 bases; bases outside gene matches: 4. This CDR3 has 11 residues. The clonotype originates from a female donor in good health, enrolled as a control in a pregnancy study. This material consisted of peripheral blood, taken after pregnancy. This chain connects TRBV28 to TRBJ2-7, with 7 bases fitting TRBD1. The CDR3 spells CASSEGQQQYF. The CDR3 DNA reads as TGTGCCAGCAGCGAGGGACAGCAGCAGTACTTC.